Listed below are T cell receptor beta chains from one sample, sequenced in a study of CD8 T cells in Susac syndrome. TCRdb used MiXCR to reprocess the immunoSEQ multiplex PCR reads, holding one entry per CDR3 protein. There are around 270,000 distinct CDR3 sequences in the sample; 89% occur only once, and around 0.18% lies in the top ten. Specimen: CD8+ T cells from PBMCs. All receptors derive from a human donor with multiple sclerosis. Each CDR3 is given with its conserved first and last residue. The D gene is left open where the match is weak. Expanded clones get a size class; other rows say once, few or many, or leave the size out.

>NA|TRBJ1-3|TRBV30|NA|14
TGTGCCTGGCTGACTTCCGACTCTGGAAACACCATATATTTT
CAWLTSDSGNTIYF
>NA|TRBJ2-1|TRBV27|NA|14
TGTGCCAGCAGTTTGGGACGGATCGGCAATGAGCAGTTCTTC
CASSLGRIGNEQFF
>NA|TRBJ1-2|TRBV7-2|few|15
TGTGCCAGCAGCCAATGGACCGGATACTCCTATGGCTACACCTTC
CASSQWTGYSYGYTF
>NA|TRBJ1-1|TRBV19|NA|14
TGTGCCAGTAGTATGGGAGTTTTGGGCACTGAAGCTTTCTTT
CASSMGVLGTEAFF
>NA|TRBJ2-2|TRBV29-1|few|12
TGCAGCGTAACAGGGAGCACCGGGGAGCTGTTTTTT
CSVTGSTGELFF
>NA|TRBJ2-1|TRBV15|NA|14
TGTGCCACCAGCAGAGATCGGGGAGTCAATGAGCAGTTCTTC
CATSRDRGVNEQFF
>TRBD2|TRBJ2-1|TRBV6-5|once|19
TGTGCCAGCAGTTACGGGAGTAGCGGGAGCTTTAGTTCCTACAATGAGCAGTTCTTC
CASSYGSSGSFSSYNEQFF
>NA|TRBJ2-3|TRBV27|once|15
TGTGCCAGCAGTTTTTGGACAGAGGGGTGGAATACGCAGTATTTT
CASSFWTEGWNTQYF
>NA|TRBJ2-7|TRBV27|NA|15
TGTGCCAGCAGTTTATCTCCAATAAGCTCCTACGAGCAGTACTTC
CASSLSPISSYEQYF
>NA|TRBJ2-3|TRBV6-5|once|13
TGTGCCAGCAGTATCGGAGCCCCAGATACGCAGTATTTT
CASSIGAPDTQYF
>TRBD1|TRBJ2-1|TRBV20-1|NA|15
TGCAGTGCTAGTAATTTGGACAGGGATATGAATGAGCAGTTCTTC
CSASNLDRDMNEQFF
>NA|TRBJ2-5|TRBV30|NA|13
TGTGCCTACAGGCCTAGCGCTCAAGAGACCCAGTACTTC
CAYRPSAQETQYF
>TRBD1|TRBJ2-2|TRBV19|NA|15
TGTGCCAGTAGTCCACAGTCCACAGGGGCCGGGGAGCTGTTTTTT
CASSPQSTGAGELFF
>NA|TRBJ2-5|TRBV28|NA|13
TGTGCCAGCATGAGGCGCGAGCAAGAGACCCAGTACTTC
CASMRREQETQYF
>TRBD1|TRBJ2-7|TRBV28|NA|17
TGTGCCAGCAGTACGAGAGAAGGGACAGAGCCAACCTACGAGCAGTACTTC
CASSTREGTEPTYEQYF
>TRBD1|TRBJ2-7|TRBV30|NA|14
TGTGCCTGGAGTCCGGGACAGGGAGTGGGCGAGCAGTACTTC
CAWSPGQGVGEQYF
>NA|TRBJ2-1|TRBV2|NA|16
TGTGCCAGCAGTGATGGCGGGGGCGGCTCCTACAATGAGCAGTTCTTC
CASSDGGGGSYNEQFF
>TRBD2|TRBJ2-7|TRBV27|NA|14
TGTGCCAGCACTAGCGGGAGCACGACCTACGAGCAGTACTTC
CASTSGSTTYEQYF
>NA|TRBJ2-7|TRBV29-1|NA|12
TGCAGCGCTCAGGAGAGCTCCTACGAGCAGTACTTC
CSAQESSYEQYF
>TRBD2|TRBJ2-5|TRBV14|few|14
TGTGCCAGCAGCGAGCTCGGGGGGCAAGAGACCCAGTACTTC
CASSELGGQETQYF
>TRBD1|TRBJ2-1|TRBV12-3/TRBV12-4|NA|15
TGTGCCAGCAGTTCCGAGACAGGGCCTTACAATGAGCAGTTCTTC
CASSSETGPYNEQFF
>NA|TRBJ2-3|TRBV20-1|NA|19
TGCAGTGCTATACGATTGCCCCCCTGGCAGGGGAGGACCACAGATACGCAGTATTTT
CSAIRLPPWQGRTTDTQYF
>NA|TRBJ2-1|TRBV12-3/TRBV12-4|NA|14
TGTGCCAGCAGCTCTGTCGGCGGCGACAATGAGCAGTTCTTC
CASSSVGGDNEQFF
>NA|TRBJ2-5|TRBV3-1|NA|18
TGTGCCAGCAGCCAAGAAATCGGGAGAGAGGGAGCGGCAGAGACCCAGTACTTC
CASSQEIGREGAAETQYF
>NA|TRBJ1-1|TRBV19|NA|15
TGTGCCAGTAGTATGTCCCTTGTGCCGAACACTGAAGCTTTCTTT
CASSMSLVPNTEAFF
>NA|TRBJ2-5|TRBV25-1|once|16
TGTGCCAGCAGTGGTCACCTCCGGGACTCTCAAGAGACCCAGTACTTC
CASSGHLRDSQETQYF
>NA|TRBJ2-7|TRBV4-2|NA|17
TGTGCCAGCAGCCAAGATGTAACAGGCTCTGGGGTCCTGGAGCAGTACTTC
CASSQDVTGSGVLEQYF
>NA|TRBJ2-1|TRBV18|NA|13
TGTGCCAGCCTCCCATCTCCGGGGCATGAGCAGTTCTTC
CASLPSPGHEQFF
>NA|TRBJ1-1|TRBV4-1|NA|14
TGCGCCAGCAGCCATGACAGGACGACCACTGAAGCTTTCTTT
CASSHDRTTTEAFF
>TRBD2|TRBJ2-1|TRBV7-9|NA|18
TGTGCCAGCAGCTTAAGTCTAGCGGGGGGCGGCTCCTACAATGAGCAGTTCTTC
CASSLSLAGGGSYNEQFF
>NA|TRBJ2-3|TRBV20-1|once|17
TGCAGTGCTCCCTGGGTGGACGGGGGCTCGAGCACAGATACGCAGTATTTT
CSAPWVDGGSSTDTQYF
>NA|TRBJ2-7|TRBV7-2|NA|15
TGTGCCAGCAGCTTAGTCGGCGGTTCCTCCTACGAGCAGTACTTC
CASSLVGGSSYEQYF
>TRBD2|TRBJ2-2|TRBV10-3|NA|14
TGTGCCATCAGCGGAGGACTAGCTTCCGGGGAGCTGTTTTTT
CAISGGLASGELFF
>NA|TRBJ1-2|TRBV7-9|NA|14
TGTGCCAGCAGGCCCGAGGGCAGGAGCTATGGCTACACCTTC
CASRPEGRSYGYTF
>TRBD2|TRBJ2-1|TRBV6-1|few|15
TGTGCCAGCAGTGGAGTCGGGGGGGATTACAATGAGCAGTTCTTC
CASSGVGGDYNEQFF
>TRBD2|TRBJ2-7|TRBV9|NA|14
TGTGCCAGCAGCGTAGGACTAGCAGACTACGAGCAGTACTTC
CASSVGLADYEQYF
>TRBD1|TRBJ2-2|TRBV28|NA|16
TGTGCCAGCAGTTTTGGGGACAGGGGGCACACCGGGGAGCTGTTTTTT
CASSFGDRGHTGELFF
>NA|TRBJ2-7|TRBV28|once|14
TGTGCCAGCAGTTTACGGGGACACACCTACGAGCAGTACTTC
CASSLRGHTYEQYF
>TRBD2|TRBJ2-1|TRBV11-2|NA|17
TGTGCCAGCAGCTCACCCAGGAAGCGGGAGCTCGGGGTTGAGCAGTTCTTC
CASSSPRKRELGVEQFF
>TRBD2|TRBJ2-1|TRBV20-1|NA|14
TGCAGTGCTAGAGGGGGACTAGAATCCAATGAGCAGTTCTTC
CSARGGLESNEQFF
>NA|TRBJ2-1|TRBV20-1|NA|14
TGCAGTGCTACAGCACAGGGCTATGGCAATGAGCAGTTCTTC
CSATAQGYGNEQFF
>NA|TRBJ2-3|TRBV19|NA|13
TGTGCCAGCCGGGACTCTAGCACAGATACGCAGTATTTT
CASRDSSTDTQYF